Presented here are 15 T cell receptor beta chains from one specimen sequenced in a study of blood T cell repertoires in COVID-19. The repertoire was sequenced with immunoSEQ multiplex PCR; TCRdb's copy has only in-frame clones and lacks some. The sample includes 200,000 to 250,000 clones, roughly nine tenths of them seen just once. Sequencing used PBMCs or T cells enriched from blood (not recorded which). These TCRs come from a woman under 30 in a cohort exposed to, infected with or recovered from COVID-19 (not recorded which).

The gene calls are TRBV4-1 and TRBJ1-4, with TRBD1 identical over 7 bases. Germline lookup yields CDR1 MGHRA and CDR2 YSYEKL. The CDR3 is 18 residues long. J was trimmed by 5 bases and V by 2 bases; bases with no gene match: 14. CDR3 region: CASSQSTGVWSGNEKLFF. In nucleotides, the CDR3 is TGCGCCAGCAGCCAATCCACAGGGGTTTGGTCTGGGAATGAAAAACTGTTTTTT.

The chain has TRBV7-9 and TRBJ1-5, with D unresolved. The CDR3 is 15 residues long. V was clipped by 1 base and J by 3 bases, with 10 bases between them. Germline V gene sequence: CDR1 SEHNR, CDR2 FQNEAQ (reference sequence). The CDR3 is CASSLGRSDNQPQHF. The CDR3 nucleotides read TGTGCCAGCAGCTTAGGGAGGAGTGACAATCAGCCCCAGCATTTT.

The chain has TRBV10-3 and TRBJ2-1; 12 nucleotides agree with TRBD2. V was clipped by 3 bases and J by 5 bases; unmatched bases: 14. This CDR3 is built from 19 residues. Germline lookup yields CDR1 ENHRY and CDR2 SYGVKD. The DNA of the CDR3 is TGTGCCATCAGTGAAAGGGGGACTAGCGGGCGAGAGGGCAACAATGAGCAGTTCTTC. Translation: CAISERGTSGREGNNEQFF.

The chain links TRBV6-5 to TRBJ1-4; 7 bases agree with TRBD1. V lost 6 bases, J lost 6 bases, and 4 bases stayed unmatched. CDR3 size: 13 residues. Germline lookup yields CDR1 MNHEY and CDR2 SVGAGI. The CDR3 bases are TGTGCCAGCAGAGGGGGCTCGTATGAAAAACTGTTTTTT. The encoded protein is CASRGGSYEKLFF.

The V call is TRBV18, the J call TRBJ1-1; 11 bases align to TRBD1. Losses at the gene ends were 3 bases for V and 0 bases for J; bases not matched to a gene: 9. The CDR3 has 18 amino acids. The germline gives CDR1 KGHSH, CDR2 LQKENI. The CDR3 loop reads CASSPSWDRGMMNTEAFF. CDR3 nucleotide sequence: TGTGCCAGCTCACCCTCCTGGGACAGGGGGATGATGAACACTGAAGCTTTCTTT.

The chain is built from TRBV7-3 and TRBJ2-7; possibly TRBD2 for D (6 bases). This CDR3 has 14 residues. The germline CDR1 and CDR2 sequences are SGHTA and FQGTGA. The germline V and J ends were trimmed by 1 base and 7 bases, with 14 bases remaining between them. CDR3 residues: CASSLMAGSGEQYF. The CDR3 DNA is TGTGCCAGCAGCTTAATGGCCGGGAGCGGAGAGCAGTACTTC.

The gene calls are TRBV28 and TRBJ1-5; 8 positions match TRBD1. J was trimmed by 4 bases and V by 3 bases; bases with no gene match: 5. Germline lookup yields CDR1 MDHEN and CDR2 SYDVKM. CDR3 length equals 15 residues. In DNA, the CDR3 is TGTGCCAGCAGTTTCGTGGACAGGGAGAATCAGCCCCAGCATTTT. Translated: CASSFVDRENQPQHF.

This clone was seen a single time. The chain uses TRBV28 and TRBJ1-5, with D hard to call. The germline CDR1 and CDR2 sequences are MDHEN and SYDVKM. The CDR3 loop spans 13 amino acids. The V and J ends lost 7 bases and 6 bases respectively, with 13 bases between them. The CDR3: CASNLRDRQPQHF. The CDR3 coding sequence is TGTGCCAGCAACTTACGGGATCGTCAGCCCCAGCATTTT. The full variable domain, in which reference TRBV28 and TRBJ1-5 provide the parts outside the CDR3, is DVKVTQSSRYLVKRTGEKVFLECVQDMDHENMFWYRQDPGLGLRLIYFSYDVKMKEKGDIPEGYSVSREKKERFSLILESASTNQTSMYLCASNLRDRQPQHFGDGTRLSIL.

The V gene is TRBV6-5, the J gene TRBJ2-7, with a weak D call TRBD2 (6 bases). This CDR3 is built from 15 residues. The V end was cut by 6 bases, the J end by 3 bases, with 18 bases between. The germline gives CDR1 MNHEY, CDR2 SVGAGI. CDR3: CASSRDGGTLYEQYF. The DNA of the CDR3 is TGTGCCAGCAGCCGAGATGGCGGGACTCTCTACGAGCAGTACTTC.

This clone was seen a single time. The chain carries TRBV5-6 and TRBJ1-1, with 9 bases identical to TRBD1. The CDR3 is 13 amino acids. Per the germline V gene, CDR1 is SGHDT and CDR2 is YYEEEE. Trimming removed 3 bases from V and 7 bases from J; junction bases left unmatched: 4. CDR3 bases: TGTGCCAGCAGCTCGACAGGGGGGGATGAAGCTTTCTTT. Translated: CASSSTGGDEAFF.

A few counts support this clone. The rearrangement links TRBV11-3 to TRBJ2-2, with 7 bases that match TRBD2. CDR1 is SGHNT and CDR2 is YENEEA in the germline V gene. This CDR3 comprises 16 residues. Unmatched junction bases numbered 9, after V lost 5 bases and J lost 3 bases. The CDR3 DNA reads TGTGCCAGCAGCCATTCGGGCGGGAGCGACACCGGGGAGCTGTTTTTT. Translation: CASSHSGGSDTGELFF.

This sequence joins TRBV7-3 and TRBJ2-1, with 7 nucleotides matching TRBD2. V dropped 1 base and J dropped 6; count of bases not matched to a gene: 0. The CDR3 is made up of 13 amino acids. Germline assignment: CDR1 SGHTA and CDR2 FQGTGA. The CDR3: CASSLRTSNEQFF. The CDR3 coding sequence is TGTGCCAGCAGCTTAAGGACTAGCAATGAGCAGTTCTTC. Together with reference TRBV7-3 and TRBJ2-1, the CDR3 gives the full variable domain: GAGVSQTPSNKVTEKGKYVELRCDPISGHTALYWYRQSLGQGPEFLIYFQGTGAADDSGLPNDRFFAVRPEGSVSTLKIQRTERGDSAVYLCASSLRTSNEQFFGPGTRLTVL.

The V and J genes are TRBV28 and TRBJ1-4; weak D call: TRBD1 (5 bases). The germline CDR1 and CDR2 sequences are MDHEN and SYDVKM. The ends were cut back, 2 bases at V and 8 bases at J, with 15 bases in the middle. This CDR3 has 15 amino acids. Written as DNA, the CDR3 is TGTGCCAGCAGTTTAGGGGCGCAGGGCGGCGAAAAACTGTTTTTT. This translates into CASSLGAQGGEKLFF. Drawing the rest from reference TRBV28 and TRBJ1-4, the complete variable domain is DVKVTQSSRYLVKRTGEKVFLECVQDMDHENMFWYRQDPGLGLRLIYFSYDVKMKEKGDIPEGYSVSREKKERFSLILESASTNQTSMYLCASSLGAQGGEKLFFGSGTQLSVL.

CDR3 sequence: CASSQVPLRESSYEQYF. The CDR3 DNA reads as TGTGCCAGCAGCCAAGTCCCTTTGCGGGAGAGCTCCTACGAGCAGTACTTC. The chain employs TRBV3-1 (or the pseudogene TRBV3-2) and TRBJ2-7; 7 bases agree with TRBD2. The CDR3 has 17 residues. The germline V gene has CDR1 LGHDT and CDR2 YNNKEL (reference sequence). The V gene end was trimmed by 1 base and the J gene end by 0 bases; junction bases not matched to a gene: 9.

This clone was counted a single time. The rearrangement joins TRBV14 to TRBJ1-1; D unresolved. V dropped 0 bases and J dropped 9 bases, with 11 bases sitting between them. CDR1 SGHDN and CDR2 FVKESK come from the germline V gene. CDR3 length: 13 residues. The CDR3 sequence: CASSQDRHSKAFF. The CDR3 DNA sequence: TGTGCCAGCAGCCAAGATCGGCACAGTAAAGCTTTCTTT.